The present TCR beta chain was sequenced within a study of molecular identifiers for immune sequencing clone quantification. Study at large: In the replicates, RNA derived from around 20,000 or 100,000 naive CD8 cells was divided into five parts, and four were sequenced.

With listed TCR primers and previously described methods, bulk TCR libraries were prepared. TCRdb ran MiXCR on the PCR reads and lists one entry per CDR3 protein. The sample lists 85,000 to 100,000 distinct CDR3 sequences, 20% to 25% occurring once. Input for naive CD8 libraries was roughly 20,000 to 1,000,000 sorted cells; the RNA fraction used was 10%, 30% or 50%. For naive CD8 T cells, sorting used the CD8+CD4-CCR7+CD45RA+ phenotype. The CDR3 sequence is 17 residues long. J lost 6 bases, V lost 4 bases, and 8 bases had no gene match. Germline V gene data show CDR1 as SGDLS and CDR2 as YYNGEE. Remarks on this clonotype: A much larger clone differs from this one at a single base, so this may be a read error.

The TCR originated in a human donor in good health. Some libraries in this study had Jurkat cell RNA spiked in. The material sequenced was naive CD8+ T cells from blood, with Jurkat cell RNA spiked in. Sample subset: FACS-sorted CD8+CD4-CCR7+CD45RA+ naive T cells. This rearrangement joins TRBV9 to TRBJ2-2; 14 bases line up with TRBD2. CDR3 DNA sequence: TGTGCCAGCAGCTTCCGACTAGCGGGAGGGTTCTCCGGGGAGCTGTTTTTT. It yields the protein CASSFRLAGGFSGELFF.